The sequence of this T cell receptor beta chain was determined in a study of blood T cell repertoires in COVID-19 (dated by TCRdb to the early 2020s). For context, the study as a whole: The collaborator samples originated in the United States, Italy and Spain and spanned the acute and convalescent phases of COVID-19. Where HLA class I and class II types were available, the types were taken from metadata supplied by the sample provider, not from assay-based typing. The samples were drawn from the first 160 participants of the ongoing ImmuneRACE study and from 1,200 or so subjects provided by 6 global collaborators. Deeply sampled blood TCRbeta repertoires from subjects exposed to, actively infected with, or recovered from COVID-19 were included in the dataset. The repertoires were released in a freely available public database intended as a resource for research on the immune response to SARS-CoV-2. The material from the prospective study consisted of cDNA or gDNA derived from T cells, B-cell-depleted T cells, or PBMCs. Sample metadata almost always included a de-identified subject ID, COVID-19 status, age in years and sex. Paper-wide results and their limitations: How much clinical and demographic metadata was included differed by source and by participant, and the metadata was provided uncurated.

Collaborating institutions collected whole blood in K2EDTA tubes following their own protocols. For TCRbeta analysis, collaborators shipped samples as frozen whole blood, isolated PBMCs, or DNA extracted from either of those sample types. TCRbeta CDR3 regions were amplified from genomic DNA using the immunoSEQ Assay, a bias-controlled multiplex PCR. The study's processing was this. Within the assay, amplification of reference gene primers was used to estimate how many nucleated cells each sample contained. Sequence reads were collapsed and filtered to measure the absolute abundance of every unique TCRbeta CDR3 rearrangement. For each sample, productive Simpson clonality was calculated by taking the square root of Simpson's diversity index across productive rearrangements. Not all clones reach the TCRdb copy of this immuneACCESS table, which keeps in-frame sequences only. Checked studies attribute under half of the gap to unresolved V genes and leave the rest unexplained. The V and J calls and clone size come from that table; D and trimming were worked out from the DNA. The sample table shows 130,000 or so clones, and roughly four fifths are seen once. The ten largest clones take up 9.5% to 15% of the sample.

A word on this clone: Which antigen it targets is not known. No much larger clonotype is one base removed from it; base qualities were not supplied.

CDR1 and CDR2, looked up from the germline V gene, are SGDLS and YYNGEE. V sheds 2 bases and J sheds 5 bases, leaving 16 bases between their ends. Including the terminal cysteine and phenylalanine, the CDR3 comprises 15 residues. Solely the CDR3 DNA is kept, with 45 bases framed from the first base. The receptor was isolated from a human donor in a cohort sampled during active COVID-19. The chain is made from TRBV9 and TRBJ1-2; the D gene lacks a confident call. Sequencing was done on a sample of peripheral blood. The CDR3 here reads CASSVPGSGEYGYTF. Here is the DNA: TGTGCCAGCAGCGTCCCGGGGTCCGGAGAATATGGCTACACCTTC.